This TCR beta chain originates from a study of blood T cell repertoires in COVID-19. This clone was picked up one time. TCRdb's copy holds only in-frame clones and misses some; the assay was immunoSEQ multiplex PCR. The table shows 200,000 to 300,000 clones, with about 88% occurring only once. The sample consisted of peripheral blood. This clonotype was obtained from a man aged 25 to 45 with active or convalescent COVID-19.

The CDR3 DNA reads as TGTGCCAGCAGCGACTTTCGGGGGGGCTTTGAGCAGTTCTTC. As protein: CASSDFRGGFEQFF. The genes are TRBV6-2 or TRBV6-3 and TRBJ2-1, with 8 bases aligning to TRBD2. Germline CDR1 reads MNHEY; CDR2 reads SVGEGT. The V gene end was trimmed by 6 bases and the J gene end by 9 bases; junction bases not matched to a gene: 10. The CDR3 runs 14 residues.